What follows describes a single T cell receptor (beta chain). Its antigen is currently not known. There are no base qualities to consult, and no much larger clone falls within one base. Each collaborating institution followed its own protocols to collect whole blood in K2EDTA tubes. Collaborator samples were shipped for TCRbeta analysis as frozen whole blood, isolated PBMCs, or DNA extracted from either sample type. The data stem from a study of blood T cell repertoires in COVID-19 (dated by TCRdb to about 2020). Regarding the complete study: The collaborator samples originated in the United States, Italy and Spain and spanned the acute and convalescent phases of COVID-19. The material from the prospective study consisted of cDNA or gDNA derived from T cells, B-cell-depleted T cells, or PBMCs. Deeply sampled blood TCRbeta repertoires from subjects exposed to, actively infected with, or recovered from COVID-19 were included in the dataset. A freely available public database, intended as a resource for researchers studying the immune response to SARS-CoV-2, is where the repertoires were released. Samples came from the ongoing ImmuneRACE study (first 160 participants) plus 1,254 subjects from 6 global collaborators. Nearly every sample came with metadata listing a de-identified subject ID, COVID-19 status, age in years and sex. Where available, HLA class I and class II types were obtained from metadata supplied by the sample provider rather than from assay-based typing. The paper's findings and limits, for the study overall: How much clinical and demographic metadata was included differed by source and by participant, and the metadata was provided uncurated.

Deletion took 6 bases off V and 3 bases off J, with a span of 15 bases between the germline ends. Taken from the germline V gene, the CDR1 and CDR2 loops are SNHLY and FYNNEI. Counted from cysteine to phenylalanine, this CDR3 has 14 amino acids. Only the CDR3 region is kept as DNA, spanning 42 bases read in frame from base 1. TCRbeta CDR3 regions were amplified from genomic DNA using the immunoSEQ Assay, a bias-controlled multiplex PCR. The authors' pipeline ran thus. The number of nucleated cells in each sample was estimated from the amplification of reference gene primers within the assay. Sequence reads were collapsed and filtered to measure the absolute abundance of every unique TCRbeta CDR3 rearrangement. Productive Simpson clonality was computed per sample as the square root of Simpson's diversity index over productive rearrangements. TCRdb mirrors the immuneACCESS table, restricted to in-frame sequences. Some clones are absent from its copies; in checked studies, under half trace to an unresolved V gene, and the reason for the others is unknown. V and J calls plus clone size are reproduced from that table; the DNA served to infer D and trimming. For this sample the table gives about 200,000 clones, of which around 85% were detected only once. The top ten constitute 0.75% to 0.95% of the sample.

Sequencing input: peripheral blood. The chain couples TRBV2 to TRBJ2-7; TRBD1 is perhaps the D gene, given 8 matching bases. The origin of this receptor is a woman in her seventies with acute or convalescent COVID-19. At the DNA level, the sequence is TGTGCCAGCAGACCTAACAGGGGGGGCTACGAGCAGTACTTC. It codes for CASRPNRGGYEQYF.